This TCR beta chain was sequenced for a study of cytomegalovirus exposure and HLA in healthy donors. The study's findings and limits: Rarity held for most TCR sequences, but there were some public TCRs that occurred in many donors. With high specificity and sensitivity, the classifier reportedly diagnosed cytomegalovirus status. An analysis that was carried out later associated 15,000 to 20,000 TCR beta sequences with HLA alleles at 0.05 false discovery rate. As a later analysis revealed, the rate of TCR association differed by HLA locus, with DRB1 most and HLA-C fewest.

With regard to this clone: The antigen is undetermined.

PCR amplification relied on 60 Vbeta primers (plus 13 Jbeta primers). Measured with immunoSEQ multiplex PCR; TCRdb has only the in-frame clones, and not every one. The data contain about 130,000 clones, about two thirds of them singletons. CDR1 is MDHEN, CDR2 SYDVKM, per germline. The V end lost 3 bases, the J end lost 4 bases, and 16 bases lay between the germline ends. The CDR3 spans 16 residues. The sequenced sample was PBMCs. This receptor was identified in a man aged 50 to 59 in good health and CMV-seropositive. This chain uses TRBV28 with TRBJ1-5; D is ambiguous. CDR3 sequence: CASSFTRALPNQPQHF. In DNA form, the CDR3 reads TGTGCCAGCAGTTTCACCCGAGCGCTACCTAATCAGCCCCAGCATTTT. Together with reference TRBV28 and TRBJ1-5, the CDR3 gives the full variable domain: DVKVTQSSRYLVKRTGEKVFLECVQDMDHENMFWYRQDPGLGLRLIYFSYDVKMKEKGDIPEGYSVSREKKERFSLILESASTNQTSMYLCASSFTRALPNQPQHFGDGTRLSIL.